This entry describes one TCR beta chain. The specificity of this receptor is unknown. Base qualities are not at hand, and no much larger clone is one base apart. The sample comes from a study of control samples from healthy donors and cancer patients (TCRdb year 2020). Library generation was performed with the immunoSEQ multiplex PCR assay. This is the immuneACCESS table as TCRdb keeps it, with only in-frame sequences that have V and J called. A part of the clones is gone; compared with another copy, unresolved V genes explain less than half, and the rest is unexplained. Here the sample has about 170,000 clones; 85% to 95% occur a single time. The top ten hold roughly 3.9% of the sample. Including the terminal cysteine and phenylalanine, the CDR3 comprises 18 residues. The kept DNA is CDR3 alone, 54 bases in frame from the first base. The CDR1 and CDR2 encoded by the germline V gene are SGHTA and FQGTGA. Cut back by 1 base and 0 bases, the V and J ends lie 16 bases apart.

The sequenced sample consisted of blood. The chain is made from TRBV7-3 and TRBJ1-3; D gene: possibly TRBD1, on 6 matching bases. This clonotype was obtained from a woman aged 60-75 years in good health. The nucleotide sequence is given as TGTGCCAGCAGCTTAAGTTGGGCCAGGGGCCTCTCTGGAAACACCATATATTTT. This yields the protein CASSLSWARGLSGNTIYF.